The source of this T cell receptor (beta chain) is a study of T cell changes during pregnancy in multiple sclerosis. The repertoire was sequenced with immunoSEQ multiplex PCR; TCRdb's copy has only in-frame clones and lacks some. The sample contains 95,000 to 110,000 clones, approximately 90% of which appear only once. The input for sequencing was peripheral blood, taken in the third trimester of pregnancy. The source is a female donor in good health, enrolled as a control in a pregnancy study.

The CDR3 here is CASSYSRQMNTEAFF. Written as DNA, the CDR3 is TGTGCCAGCAGTTACTCGAGACAGATGAACACTGAAGCTTTCTTT. J is TRBJ1-1 and V is TRBV6-5, with D perhaps matching TRBD1 (5 bases). CDR1 is MNHEY and CDR2 is SVGAGI in the germline V gene. The CDR3 length is 15 residues. V was shortened by 0 bases and J by 0 bases, with 8 bases between the two germline ends.